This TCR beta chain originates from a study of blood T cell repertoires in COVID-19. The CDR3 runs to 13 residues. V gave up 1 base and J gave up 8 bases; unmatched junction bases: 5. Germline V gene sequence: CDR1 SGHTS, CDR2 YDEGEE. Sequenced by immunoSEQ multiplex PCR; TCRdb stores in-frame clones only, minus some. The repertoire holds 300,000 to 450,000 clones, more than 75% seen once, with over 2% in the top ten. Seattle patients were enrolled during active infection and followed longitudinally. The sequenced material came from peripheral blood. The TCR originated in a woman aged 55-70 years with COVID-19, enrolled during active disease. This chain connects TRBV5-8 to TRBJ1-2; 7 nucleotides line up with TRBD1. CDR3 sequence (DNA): TGTGCCAGCAGCTTGAGGGGGCGGCGAGGCTACACCTTC. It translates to CASSLRGRRGYTF.